In its sample, the clone carrying this T cell receptor (beta chain) was seen a few times. Samples had at least 7 million PBMCs isolated from them. This sample is drawn from a study of blood T cells in healthy people across ages. Germline lookup yields CDR1 MDHEN and CDR2 SYDVKM. Trimming left V 8 bases short and J 1 base short, with 11 bases between. There are 13 residues in the CDR3. Using a J-beta primer mix together with a sample-barcoded 5' primer, a second PCR was run for 7 to 11 cycles. TCRdb reprocessed the 5' RACE reads via MiXCR and lists one record per CDR3 protein. The sample carries 850,000 to 1,000,000 distinct CDR3 sequences, 48% recorded once.

The receptor's source is a man aged 25 to 45 in good health. The specimen was blood. The chain uses TRBV28 and TRBJ2-5; D gene uncertain. CDR3 coding DNA: TGTGCCAGCGGGAAATCGGGCCAAGAGACCCAGTACTTC. Protein: CASGKSGQETQYF.